Listed below are T cell receptor beta chains from one sample, sequenced in a study of identical twins. MiXCR, run by TCRdb on the 5' RACE reads, gives a single entry per CDR3 protein. The profile shows hundreds of thousands of distinct CDR3 sequences, 9% to 15% of them singletons. These sequences were also reported in another study, on yellow fever vaccine responses in identical twins.

Sequences were obtained from PBMCs. The source is a woman aged 18-35 years in good health. CDR3s include the opening cysteine and the closing phenylalanine or tryptophan. A D gene is named only where the DNA matches it firmly. The listing skips clone size in some rows; elsewhere it reads once, few, many or a size class.

clone size	V gene	D gene	J gene	CDR3 DNA	CDR3 protein
many	TRBV5-1	TRBD1	TRBJ1-6	TGCGCCAGCAGCTTCACGGACAGGGGGCAGTCACCCCTCCACTTT	CASSFTDRGQSPLHF
-	TRBV12-3/TRBV12-4	-	TRBJ2-7	TGTGCCAGCAGTTCGCTAGTCTACGAGCAGTACTTC	CASSSLVYEQYF
few	TRBV5-1	-	TRBJ1-1	TGCGCCAGCAGCTTGGTGGGGACGGCCTCCATGAACACTGAAGCTTTCTTT	CASSLVGTASMNTEAFF
few	TRBV20-1	-	TRBJ1-1	TGCAGTGCTAGTTCCCAGCCCTCTTTGAACACTGAAGCTTTCTTT	CSASSQPSLNTEAFF
few	TRBV7-3	TRBD2	TRBJ2-7	TGTGCCAGCAGCCCGGGACTAGGGCTCGACGAGCAGTACTTC	CASSPGLGLDEQYF
once	TRBV23-1	-	TRBJ1-5	TGCGCCAGCAGTCAACCTTTACAGGGAGATAGCAATCAGCCCCAGCATTTT	CASSQPLQGDSNQPQHF
many	TRBV7-6	-	TRBJ2-2	TGTGCCAGCAGCCTCCAGCCTTCTTCTCCGCCTCCGGGCGGGGAGCTGTTTTTT	CASSLQPSSPPPGGELFF
-	TRBV28	TRBD2	TRBJ2-6	TGTGCCAGCAGTCCAAGCCGGGGGGTTTCTCTCTCTGGGGCCAACGTCCTGACTTTC	CASSPSRGVSLSGANVLTF
many	TRBV3-1	-	TRBJ2-1	TGTGCCAGCAGCCAAGATTGGTTAGAAAAGGCCTACAATGAGCAGTTCTTC	CASSQDWLEKAYNEQFF
-	TRBV12-3/TRBV12-4	TRBD2	TRBJ2-7	TGTGCCAGCAGTCCTGGACTAGCGGGAGCCCTCTACGAGCAGTACTTC	CASSPGLAGALYEQYF
few	TRBV7-2	TRBD1	TRBJ2-7	TGTGCCAGCAGCTCTAGGGACAGGGCCTACGAGCAGTACTTC	CASSSRDRAYEQYF
few	TRBV5-1	-	TRBJ2-1	TGCGCCAGCAGCTTGTTTAGTGGCGCGTCATACAATGAGCAGTTCTTC	CASSLFSGASYNEQFF
few	TRBV11-1	-	TRBJ1-3	TGTGCCAGCAGCTTAGACACGAGGACAGTGGTCTCTGGAAACACCATATATTTT	CASSLDTRTVVSGNTIYF
many	TRBV3-1	-	TRBJ1-1	TGTGCCAGCAGCCAACTCGGGGCAGAAGCTTTCTTT	CASSQLGAEAFF
few	TRBV2	-	TRBJ1-2	TGTGCCAGCATTCCCTCGGGGGGGAACTATGGCTACACCTTC	CASIPSGGNYGYTF
-	TRBV2	TRBD2	TRBJ2-3	TGTGCCAGCAGACCGACTAGCGGAGTAAGCACAGATACGCAGTATTTT	CASRPTSGVSTDTQYF
-	TRBV6-5	TRBD1	TRBJ1-1	TGTGCCAGCAGTTACCGGGACAGCGACACTGAAGCTTTCTTT	CASSYRDSDTEAFF
-	TRBV6-2/TRBV6-3	TRBD1	TRBJ1-2	TGTGCCAGCAGTTACTCGGGACAGACCTATGGCTACACCTTC	CASSYSGQTYGYTF
few	TRBV29-1	TRBD2	TRBJ2-1	TGCAGCGTTGAAGGGCTAGCGGAGAAAGCCTACAATGAGCAGTTCTTC	CSVEGLAEKAYNEQFF
few	TRBV13	-	TRBJ2-4	TGTGCCAGCACCCCCAAGAGAACCCTCGGGACAAAGCAAAACATTCAGTACTTC	CASTPKRTLGTKQNIQYF
few	TRBV28	TRBD2	TRBJ2-7	TGTGCCAGCAGGAGCGGGAGGGTCTCCTACGAGCAGTACTTC	CASRSGRVSYEQYF
-	TRBV12-3/TRBV12-4	-	TRBJ1-1	TGTGCCAGCAGTTTAGCGGATGGGTACACTGAAGCTTTCTTT	CASSLADGYTEAFF
many	TRBV28	TRBD2	TRBJ2-5	TGTGCCAGCAGCCGGGGGGTGGAGGAGACCCAGTACTTC	CASSRGVEETQYF
few	TRBV5-1	-	TRBJ2-3	TGCGCCAGCAGCTGGGGGGGCGGGTCTACTAGCACAGATACGCAGTATTTT	CASSWGGGSTSTDTQYF
few	TRBV6-1	-	TRBJ2-3	TGTGCCAGCACTCTCGGGGGGCCAGGCGATACGCAGTATTTT	CASTLGGPGDTQYF
few	TRBV5-1	TRBD1	TRBJ1-2	TGCGCCAGCAGCTTGGCCATATCGGACAGGGTTGGCGATGGCTACACCTTC	CASSLAISDRVGDGYTF